The rows below give T cell receptor beta chains drawn from one sample of a study of regulatory T cells in long-lasting Graves disease. TCRdb recomputed calls from the multiplex PCR reads with MiXCR, one row per CDR3 protein. This sample has under 450,000 distinct CDR3 sequences; 20% to 25% occur once, and the top ten carry approximately 27%. The sequencing used peripheral blood mononuclear cells (PBMCs), collected when the disease was refractory, from a patient treated with antithyroid drugs. Receptors were obtained from a woman in her thirties or forties with Graves disease. Each CDR3 is given without its conserved first and last residue. Each record gives: CDR3 protein, J gene, V gene.

ASSPSRTGGGQPQH | TRBJ1-5 | TRBV2
ASKTGTEADNSPLH | TRBJ1-6 | TRBV12-3/TRBV12-4
ASSLPGTGHEQY | TRBJ2-7 | TRBV19
ASSGDRDPYEQY | TRBJ2-7 | TRBV7-9
ASSWVVGSYNEQF | TRBJ2-1 | TRBV2
ASSVDTNSHLH | TRBJ1-6 | TRBV9
ASRDSGGAETQY | TRBJ2-5 | TRBV28
ASTHIRDYYTYEQY | TRBJ2-7 | TRBV2
SVGLAGYNEQF | TRBJ2-1 | TRBV29-1
AISPSSTGVGANVLT | TRBJ2-6 | TRBV10-3
ASSSLQGLSSYEQY | TRBJ2-7 | TRBV7-9
ASSPILPSYNEQF | TRBJ2-1 | TRBV7-9
ASTGQGNTEAF | TRBJ1-1 | TRBV2
ASSYRGTGNTIY | TRBJ1-3 | TRBV2
ATSDPSGGNQETQY | TRBJ2-5 | TRBV24-1
ASSGFGEQF | TRBJ2-1 | TRBV5-4
ASSTPRWGQNQPQH | TRBJ1-5 | TRBV28
SVEDWGRGVAEAF | TRBJ1-1 | TRBV29-1
ASSLAGEGYGYT | TRBJ1-2 | TRBV28
ASSEREPSGNTIY | TRBJ1-3 | TRBV2
ASSFNRGPYNEQF | TRBJ2-1 | TRBV7-8
SASGGVPTYEQY | TRBJ2-7 | TRBV20-1
ASSDREGEKLF | TRBJ1-4 | TRBV27